What follows is one T cell receptor (beta chain) and its context. Its antigen is not known. Template switching supplied a universal primer site; unique molecular identifiers were carried on the cDNA. Each CDR3 protein gets one entry after TCRdb re-called the 5' RACE reads with MiXCR. The sample lists about 890,000 distinct CDR3 sequences; roughly an eighth were seen once. V was cut by 5 bases and J by 0 bases, with 10 bases left in between. This CDR3 has 14 residues. Germline V CDR1 and CDR2: SGHAT, FQNNGV. The data were obtained in a study of identical twins. Overall study results and limits: Some out-of-frame alpha sequences were shared by twins, and these showed excess low generation probability. There were fewer insertions in abundant cord blood beta clonotypes, but memory repertoires showed no such pattern. Zero-insertion analyses could be partly confounded by invariant MAIT and iNKT cells.

This same sample was also part of a study on yellow fever vaccine responses in identical twins.

Sequencing used PBMCs. This sequence originates from a woman in her late teens or twenties in good health. The J gene is TRBJ1-2, the V gene TRBV11-2; D ambiguous. Here the CDR3 DNA reads TGTGCCAGCAGCGAGATCGACACTAACTATGGCTACACCTTC. Amino acid sequence: CASSEIDTNYGYTF.